This TCR beta chain appears in the sequencing data of a study of beta chain features in type 1 diabetes. As for the study in general: Healthy donors and patients had similar age, gender and cell yields. Study results and limitations: Within each of all four CD4+ subsets, Type 1 diabetes patients had TCRB CDR3s that were moderately but significantly shorter. When cDNA is sequenced, cells with high TCR expression could be over-represented.

In the case of this clone: Antigen specificity is unknown.

Expressed TCRB transcripts were sequenced because the isolated RNA had all been reverse transcribed beforehand. Profiled with immunoSEQ multiplex PCR; TCRdb holds only in-frame clones, not every one. Of 300,000 or so clones listed, roughly 13% were seen once; the top ten hold 0.017%. A CD45RO/CCR7/CD25/CD127/CD95/CD27 panel sorted naive, central memory, regulatory and stem cell-like memory CD4+ cells. CDR3 length: 15 amino acids. V dropped 6 bases and J dropped 5; count of bases not matched to a gene: 5. Germline-derived CDR1 and CDR2 are MNHEY and SMNVEV (reference sequence). The sequencing sample was made of naive CD4+ T cells from blood. The V gene is TRBV27, the J gene TRBJ2-3; 13 nucleotides match TRBD2. The sequence was obtained from a man aged 25-40 years with type 1 diabetes. The CDR3 reads CASSRTSGSIDTQYF. Written as DNA, the CDR3 is TGTGCCAGCAGCCGGACTAGCGGGAGTATAGATACGCAGTATTTT.